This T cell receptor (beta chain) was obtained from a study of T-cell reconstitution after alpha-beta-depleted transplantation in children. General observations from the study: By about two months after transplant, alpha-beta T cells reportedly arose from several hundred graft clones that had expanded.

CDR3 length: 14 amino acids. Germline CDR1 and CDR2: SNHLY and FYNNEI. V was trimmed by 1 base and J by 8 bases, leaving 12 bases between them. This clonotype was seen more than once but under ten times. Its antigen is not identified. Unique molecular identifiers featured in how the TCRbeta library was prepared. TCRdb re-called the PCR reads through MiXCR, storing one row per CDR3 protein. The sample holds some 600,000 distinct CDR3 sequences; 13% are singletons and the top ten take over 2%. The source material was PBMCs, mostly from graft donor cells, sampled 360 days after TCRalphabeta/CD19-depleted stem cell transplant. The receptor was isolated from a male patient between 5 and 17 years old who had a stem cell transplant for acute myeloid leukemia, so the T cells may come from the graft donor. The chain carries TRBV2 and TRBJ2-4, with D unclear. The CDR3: CASSEGLLFDIQYF. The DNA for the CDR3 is TGTGCCAGCAGTGAAGGGCTATTATTTGACATTCAGTACTTC.